Each of the 3 T cell receptor beta chains below was sequenced from the same sample in a study of prognosis after radiotherapy for stage I lung cancer. Amplification of the TCR beta CDR3 (from genomic DNA) was done by two-round multiplex PCR. Specific primers for each TRBV and TRBJ gene were what first-round PCR used. TCRdb reprocessed the multiplex PCR reads with MiXCR, giving one entry per CDR3 protein. The data contain tens of thousands of distinct CDR3 sequences, around half of them singletons. Sequenced here: PBMCs, sampled before or after stereotactic body radiation therapy (not recorded which). Receptor source: a donor of 50 years or more with non-small cell lung cancer.

Within the sample, this clonotype is medium-sized. This sequence joins TRBV11-2 and TRBJ1-6, with D maybe TRBD1 (5 bases). The germline V gene has CDR1 SGHAT and CDR2 FQNNGV. Trimming shortened V by 2 bases and J by 9 bases, and 14 bases separated the two germline ends. CDR3 size: 15 residues. Here the CDR3 reads CASSLLEGRFSPLHF. CDR3 nucleotides: TGTGCCAGCAGCTTACTCGAGGGGCGCTTTTCACCCCTCCACTTT.

This clonotype was counted at least ten times. This chain joins TRBV18 and TRBJ2-5, with no clear D. The CDR3 runs to 15 residues. The V end was cut by 1 base, the J end by 2 bases, with 11 bases between. CDR1 is KGHSH and CDR2 is LQKENI in the germline V gene. In DNA, the CDR3 is TGTGCCAGCTCACCACTTAAGGCAGGACAAGAGACCCAGTACTTC. Residues: CASSPLKAGQETQYF.

Comments on this clonotype: A much more abundant neighbour one base away suggests this may be a read error. V gene TRBV5-4 combines with J gene TRBJ1-2; D remains unclear. CDR1 and CDR2 (germline): SGHNT, YYREEE (reference sequence). V was shortened by 4 bases and J by 2 bases, with 9 bases between the two germline ends. The CDR3 spans 13 residues. This chain's CDR3 is CASSPAANYGYTF. The CDR3 coding sequence is TGTGCCAGCAGCCCTGCCGCCAACTATGGCTACACCTTC.